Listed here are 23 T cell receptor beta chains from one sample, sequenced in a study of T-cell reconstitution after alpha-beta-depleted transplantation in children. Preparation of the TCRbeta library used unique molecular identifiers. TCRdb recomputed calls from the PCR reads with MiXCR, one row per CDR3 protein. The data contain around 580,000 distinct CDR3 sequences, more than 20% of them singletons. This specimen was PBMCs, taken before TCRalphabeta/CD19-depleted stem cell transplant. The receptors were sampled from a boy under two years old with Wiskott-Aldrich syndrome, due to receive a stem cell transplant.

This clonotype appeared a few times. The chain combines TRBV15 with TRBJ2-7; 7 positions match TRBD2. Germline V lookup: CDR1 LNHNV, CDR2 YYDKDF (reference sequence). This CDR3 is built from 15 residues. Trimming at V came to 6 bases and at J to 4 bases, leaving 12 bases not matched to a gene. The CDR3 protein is CATSKAGVIEYEQYF. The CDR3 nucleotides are TGTGCCACCAGTAAGGCGGGAGTTATCGAATACGAGCAGTACTTC.

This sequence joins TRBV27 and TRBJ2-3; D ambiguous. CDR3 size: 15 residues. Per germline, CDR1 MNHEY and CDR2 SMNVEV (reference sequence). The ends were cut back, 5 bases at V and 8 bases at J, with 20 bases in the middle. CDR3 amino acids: CASSITRRQTGTQYF. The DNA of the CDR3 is TGTGCCAGCAGTATCACCAGACGGCAAACGGGTACGCAGTATTTT.

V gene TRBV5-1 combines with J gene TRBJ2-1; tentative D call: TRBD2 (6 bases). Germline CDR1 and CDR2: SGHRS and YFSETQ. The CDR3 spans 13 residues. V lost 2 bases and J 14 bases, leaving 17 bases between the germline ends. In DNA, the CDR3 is TGCGCCAGCAGCTTAGGACTAACTGAGAGGGAGTTCTTC. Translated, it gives CASSLGLTEREFF.

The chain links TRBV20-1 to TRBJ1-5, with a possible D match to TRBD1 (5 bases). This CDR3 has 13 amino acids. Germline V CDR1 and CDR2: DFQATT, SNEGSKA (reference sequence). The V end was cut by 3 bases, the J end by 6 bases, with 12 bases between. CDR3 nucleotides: TGCAGTGCTAGTGAGCAGGGCAGTCAGCCCCAGCATTTT. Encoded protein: CSASEQGSQPQHF.

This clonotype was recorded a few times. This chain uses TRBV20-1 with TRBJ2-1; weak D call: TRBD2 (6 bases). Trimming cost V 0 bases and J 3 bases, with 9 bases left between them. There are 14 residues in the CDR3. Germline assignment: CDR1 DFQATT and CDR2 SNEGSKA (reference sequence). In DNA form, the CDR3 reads TGCAGTGCTAGAGAGCGGGGAGTCTACAATGAGCAGTTCTTC. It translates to CSARERGVYNEQFF.

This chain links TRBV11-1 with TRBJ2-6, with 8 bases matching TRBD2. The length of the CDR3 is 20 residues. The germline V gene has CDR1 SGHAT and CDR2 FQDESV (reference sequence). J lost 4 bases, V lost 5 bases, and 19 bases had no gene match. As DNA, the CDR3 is TGTGCCAGCAGCACGCTGTTTGGTAGCGGGGTCCTTAGGGGGGCCAACGTCCTGACTTTC. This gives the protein CASSTLFGSGVLRGANVLTF.

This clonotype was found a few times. The DNA of the CDR3 is TGTGCCAGCAGTTCCCGGGACAGGGGATTCCAAGAGACCCAGTACTTC. This gives the protein CASSSRDRGFQETQYF. V usage is TRBV12-3 or TRBV12-4 and J usage is TRBJ2-5; TRBD1 matches at 10 bases. Losses at the gene ends were 4 bases for V and 1 base for J; bases not matched to a gene: 6. This CDR3 is built from 16 residues.

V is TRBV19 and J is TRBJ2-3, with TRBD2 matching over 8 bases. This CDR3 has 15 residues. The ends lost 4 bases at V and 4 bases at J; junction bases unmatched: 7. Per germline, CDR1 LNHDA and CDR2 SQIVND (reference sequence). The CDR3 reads CASSRSGSIADTQYF. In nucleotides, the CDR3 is TGTGCCAGTAGTAGGAGCGGGAGTATCGCAGATACGCAGTATTTT. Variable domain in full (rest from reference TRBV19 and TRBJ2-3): DGGITQSPKYLFRKEGQNVTLSCEQNLNHDAMYWYRQDPGQGLRLIYYSQIVNDFQKGDIAEGYSVSREKKESFPLTVTSAQKNPTAFYLCASSRSGSIADTQYFGPGTRLTVL.

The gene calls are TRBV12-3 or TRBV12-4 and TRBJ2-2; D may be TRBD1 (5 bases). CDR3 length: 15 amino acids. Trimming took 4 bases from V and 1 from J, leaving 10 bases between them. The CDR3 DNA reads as TGTGCCAGCAGTTGGTGGCAGGGGAACACCGGGGAGCTGTTTTTT. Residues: CASSWWQGNTGELFF.

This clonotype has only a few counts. In DNA form, the CDR3 reads TGTGCCATCAGTGAGCCGTTTTTAGGGGCAGATACGCAGTATTTT. Its translation: CAISEPFLGADTQYF. This sequence joins TRBV10-3 and TRBJ2-3, with D possibly matching TRBD1 (5 bases). Germline CDR1 is ENHRY and CDR2 is SYGVKD. CDR3 length equals 15 residues. Trimming took 2 bases from V and 4 from J, leaving 13 bases between them.

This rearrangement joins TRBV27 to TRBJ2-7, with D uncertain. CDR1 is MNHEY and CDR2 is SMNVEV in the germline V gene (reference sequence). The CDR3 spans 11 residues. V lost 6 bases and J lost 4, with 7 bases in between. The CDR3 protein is CASRDSYEQYF. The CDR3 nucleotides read TGTGCCAGCAGGGATAGTTACGAGCAGTACTTC.

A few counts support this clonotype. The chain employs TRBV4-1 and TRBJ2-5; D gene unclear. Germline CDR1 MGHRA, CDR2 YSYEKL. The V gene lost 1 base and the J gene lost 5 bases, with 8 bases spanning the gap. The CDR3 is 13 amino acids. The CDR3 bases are TGCGCCAGCAGCCAAGTCGTGGTCGAGACCCAGTACTTC. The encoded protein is CASSQVVVETQYF.

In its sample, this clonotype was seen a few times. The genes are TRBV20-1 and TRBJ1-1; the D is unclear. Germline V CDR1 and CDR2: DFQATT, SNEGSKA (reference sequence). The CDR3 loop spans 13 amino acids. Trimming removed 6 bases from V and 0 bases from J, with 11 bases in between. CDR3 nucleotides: TGCAGTGCCAAACAGAACATGAACACTGAAGCTTTCTTT. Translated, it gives CSAKQNMNTEAFF.

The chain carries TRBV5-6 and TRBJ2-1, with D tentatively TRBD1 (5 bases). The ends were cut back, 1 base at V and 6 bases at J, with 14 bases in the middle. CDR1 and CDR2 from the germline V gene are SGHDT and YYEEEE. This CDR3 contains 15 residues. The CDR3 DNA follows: TGTGCCAGCAGCTTGACGACAGCCGGGCTCAATGAGCAGTTCTTC. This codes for CASSLTTAGLNEQFF.

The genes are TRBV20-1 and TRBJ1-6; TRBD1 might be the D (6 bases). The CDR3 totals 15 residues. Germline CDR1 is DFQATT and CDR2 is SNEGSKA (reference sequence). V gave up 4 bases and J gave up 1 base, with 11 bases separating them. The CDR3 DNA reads TGCAGTGCTAAGACACAGGGTTCCTATAATTCACCCCTCCACTTT. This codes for CSAKTQGSYNSPLHF.

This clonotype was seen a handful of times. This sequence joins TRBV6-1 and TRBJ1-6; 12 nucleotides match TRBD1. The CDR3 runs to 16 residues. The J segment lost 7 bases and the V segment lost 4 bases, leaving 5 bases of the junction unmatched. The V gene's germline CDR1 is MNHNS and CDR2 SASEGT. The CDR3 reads CASSAGTGGINSPLHF. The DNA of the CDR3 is TGTGCCAGCAGTGCCGGGACAGGGGGCATCAATTCACCCCTCCACTTT.

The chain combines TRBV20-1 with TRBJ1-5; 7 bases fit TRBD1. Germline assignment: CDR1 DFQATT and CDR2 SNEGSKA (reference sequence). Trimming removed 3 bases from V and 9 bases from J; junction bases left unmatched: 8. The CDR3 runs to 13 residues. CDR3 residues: CSASRQGNGPQHF. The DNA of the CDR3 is TGCAGTGCTAGTAGACAGGGAAACGGGCCCCAGCATTTT.

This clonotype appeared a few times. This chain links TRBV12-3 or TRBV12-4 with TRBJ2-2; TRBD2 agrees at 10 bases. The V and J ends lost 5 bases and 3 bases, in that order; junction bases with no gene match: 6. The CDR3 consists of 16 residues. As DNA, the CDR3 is TGTGCCAGCAGTCGCTCGACTAGCGGGTACACCGGGGAGCTGTTTTTT. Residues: CASSRSTSGYTGELFF.

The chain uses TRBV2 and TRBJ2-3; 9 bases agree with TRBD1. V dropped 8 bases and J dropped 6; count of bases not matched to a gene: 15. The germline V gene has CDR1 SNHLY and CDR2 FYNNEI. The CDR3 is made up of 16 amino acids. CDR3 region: CASSEPGTGPPDTQYF. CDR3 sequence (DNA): TGTGCCAGCTCGGAACCCGGGACAGGGCCCCCGGATACGCAGTATTTT.

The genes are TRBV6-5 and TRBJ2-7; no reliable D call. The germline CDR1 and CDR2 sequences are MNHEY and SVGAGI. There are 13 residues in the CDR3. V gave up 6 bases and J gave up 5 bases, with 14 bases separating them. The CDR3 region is CASRYGSRNEQYF. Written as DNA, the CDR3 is TGTGCCAGCAGATATGGTAGTCGGAACGAGCAGTACTTC.

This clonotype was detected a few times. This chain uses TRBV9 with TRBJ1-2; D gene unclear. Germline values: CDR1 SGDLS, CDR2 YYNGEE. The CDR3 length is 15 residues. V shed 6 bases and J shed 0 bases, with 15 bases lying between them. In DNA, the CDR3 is TGTGCCAGCACCCCTCCCCCATTAGCTAACTATGGCTACACCTTC. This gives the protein CASTPPPLANYGYTF.

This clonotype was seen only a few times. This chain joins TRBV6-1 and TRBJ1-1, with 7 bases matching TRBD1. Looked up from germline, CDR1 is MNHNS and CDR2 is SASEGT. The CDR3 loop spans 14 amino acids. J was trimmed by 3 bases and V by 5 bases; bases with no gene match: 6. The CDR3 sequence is CASSINRGHTEAFF. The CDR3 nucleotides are TGTGCCAGCAGTATCAACAGGGGTCACACTGAAGCTTTCTTT.

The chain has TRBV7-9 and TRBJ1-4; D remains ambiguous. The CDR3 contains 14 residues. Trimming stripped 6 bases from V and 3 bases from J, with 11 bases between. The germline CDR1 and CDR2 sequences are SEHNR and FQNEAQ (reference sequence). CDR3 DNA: TGTGCCAGCAGGCTGACGGGAGCTAATGAAAAACTGTTTTTT. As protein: CASRLTGANEKLFF.